This entry concerns a single TCR beta chain. The data stem from a study of blood T cell repertoires in COVID-19. The overall study: Donors in the United States, Italy and Spain gave samples during acute or convalescent COVID-19.

The repertoire was sequenced with immunoSEQ multiplex PCR; TCRdb's copy has only in-frame clones and lacks some. The sample has about 180,000 clones; about three quarters are singletons. CDR3 length equals 16 residues. The V and J ends lost 1 base and 0 bases respectively, with 9 bases between them. Germline V gives CDR1 LGHNA, CDR2 YNFKEQ. V and J are TRBV4-2 and TRBJ1-4; D gene uncertain. The clonotype comes from a woman of 80 years or more with COVID-19, enrolled during active disease. The specimen was peripheral blood. The CDR3 is CASSQVGGSTNEKLFF. The CDR3 bases are TGTGCCAGCAGCCAAGTGGGAGGGTCAACTAATGAAAAACTGTTTTTT.